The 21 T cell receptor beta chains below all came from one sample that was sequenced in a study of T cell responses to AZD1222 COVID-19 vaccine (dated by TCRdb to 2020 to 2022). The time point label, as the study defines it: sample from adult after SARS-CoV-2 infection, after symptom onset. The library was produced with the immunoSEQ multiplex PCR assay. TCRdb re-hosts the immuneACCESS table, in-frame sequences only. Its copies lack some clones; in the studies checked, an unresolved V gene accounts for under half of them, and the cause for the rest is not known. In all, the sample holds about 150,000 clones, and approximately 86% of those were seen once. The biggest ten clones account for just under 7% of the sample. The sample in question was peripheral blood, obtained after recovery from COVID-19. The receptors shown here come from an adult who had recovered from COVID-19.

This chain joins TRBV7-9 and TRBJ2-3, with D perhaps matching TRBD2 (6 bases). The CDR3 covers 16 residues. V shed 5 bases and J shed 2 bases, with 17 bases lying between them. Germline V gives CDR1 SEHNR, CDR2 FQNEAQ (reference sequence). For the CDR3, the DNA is TGTGCCAGCAGCCCCCCCTCAGCGGACTACACAGATACGCAGTATTTT. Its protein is CASSPPSADYTDTQYF.

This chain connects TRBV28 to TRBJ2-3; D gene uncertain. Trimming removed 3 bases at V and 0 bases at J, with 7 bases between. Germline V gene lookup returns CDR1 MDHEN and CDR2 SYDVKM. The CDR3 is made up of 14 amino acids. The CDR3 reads CASSFGRSTDTQYF. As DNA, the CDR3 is TGTGCCAGCAGTTTCGGCAGGAGCACAGATACGCAGTATTTT. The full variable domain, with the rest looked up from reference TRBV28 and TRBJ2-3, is DVKVTQSSRYLVKRTGEKVFLECVQDMDHENMFWYRQDPGLGLRLIYFSYDVKMKEKGDIPEGYSVSREKKERFSLILESASTNQTSMYLCASSFGRSTDTQYFGPGTRLTVL.

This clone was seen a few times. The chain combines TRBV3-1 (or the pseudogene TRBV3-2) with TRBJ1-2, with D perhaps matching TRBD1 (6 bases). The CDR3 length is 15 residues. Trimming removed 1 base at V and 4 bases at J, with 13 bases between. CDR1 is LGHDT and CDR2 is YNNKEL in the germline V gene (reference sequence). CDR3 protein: CASSQARTAGYGYTF. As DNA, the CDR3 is TGTGCCAGCAGCCAAGCGCGGACAGCGGGCTATGGCTACACCTTC.

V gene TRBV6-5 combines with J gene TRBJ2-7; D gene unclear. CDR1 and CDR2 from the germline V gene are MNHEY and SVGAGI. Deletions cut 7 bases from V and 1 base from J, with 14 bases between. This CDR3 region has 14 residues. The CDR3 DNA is TGTGCCAGCAAAGAGACGCTTGGGTCCTACGAGCAGTACTTC. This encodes CASKETLGSYEQYF.

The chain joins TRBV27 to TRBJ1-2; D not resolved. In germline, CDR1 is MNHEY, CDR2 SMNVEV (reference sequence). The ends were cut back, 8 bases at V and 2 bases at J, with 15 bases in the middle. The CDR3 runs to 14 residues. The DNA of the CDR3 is TGTGCCAGCCGTTCCGTTCAGGAGAACTATGGCTACACCTTC. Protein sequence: CASRSVQENYGYTF.

In DNA, the CDR3 is TGTGCCAGCAGTTTACCCCGCACAGATACGCAGTATTTT. Encoded protein: CASSLPRTDTQYF. The chain links TRBV27 to TRBJ2-3, with D unclear. Germline-derived CDR1 and CDR2 are MNHEY and SMNVEV (reference sequence). This CDR3 is built from 13 residues. The V gene lost 2 bases and the J gene lost 1 base, with 4 bases spanning the gap.

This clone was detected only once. The CDR3 reads CASRIDSYSNQPQHF. The CDR3 DNA reads TGTGCCAGCAGGATCGACAGTTATAGCAATCAGCCCCAGCATTTT. This chain connects TRBV7-2 to TRBJ1-5, with a tentative D call TRBD1 (5 bases). The germline CDR1 and CDR2 sequences are SGHTA and FQGNSA. The CDR3 is made up of 15 amino acids. Trimming took off 6 bases at V and 0 bases at J, with 12 bases between the two ends.

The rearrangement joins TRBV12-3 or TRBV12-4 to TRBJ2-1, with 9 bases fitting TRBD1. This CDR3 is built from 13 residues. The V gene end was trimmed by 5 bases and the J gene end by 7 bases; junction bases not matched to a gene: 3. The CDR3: CASSADRGNEQFF. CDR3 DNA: TGTGCCAGCAGTGCCGACAGGGGGAATGAGCAGTTCTTC.

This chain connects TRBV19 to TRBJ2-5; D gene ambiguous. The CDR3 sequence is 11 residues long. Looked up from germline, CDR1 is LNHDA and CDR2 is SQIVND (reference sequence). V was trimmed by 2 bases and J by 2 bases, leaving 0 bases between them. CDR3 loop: CASSIQETQYF. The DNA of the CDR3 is TGTGCCAGTAGTATACAAGAGACCCAGTACTTC.

CDR3 in amino acids: CAISADRSNQPQHF. CDR3 coding DNA: TGTGCCATCAGTGCTGACAGAAGTAATCAGCCCCAGCATTTT. The J gene is TRBJ1-5, the V gene TRBV10-3; D perhaps matches TRBD1 (5 bases). This CDR3 is 14 amino acids long. V lost 4 bases, J lost 4 bases, and 11 bases lay in between. Per the germline V gene, CDR1 is ENHRY and CDR2 is SYGVKD.

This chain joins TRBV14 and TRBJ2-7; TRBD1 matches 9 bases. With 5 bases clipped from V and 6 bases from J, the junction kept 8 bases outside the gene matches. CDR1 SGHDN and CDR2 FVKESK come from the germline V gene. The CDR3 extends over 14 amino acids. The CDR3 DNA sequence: TGTGCCAGCAGCTGGGACAGGGTGGTTCGCGAGCAGTACTTC. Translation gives CASSWDRVVREQYF. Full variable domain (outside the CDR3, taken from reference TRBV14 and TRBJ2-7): EAGVTQFPSHSVIEKGQTVTLRCDPISGHDNLYWYRRVMGKEIKFLLHFVKESKQDESGMPNNRFLAERTGGTYSTLKVQPAELEDSGVYFCASSWDRVVREQYFGPGTRLTVT.

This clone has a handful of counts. The CDR3 coding sequence is TGTGCCAGCAGTTTGAGCGGGATTGAGACCCAGTACTTC. Translating gives CASSLSGIETQYF. The genes are TRBV12-3 or TRBV12-4 and TRBJ2-5; TRBD2 matches 7 bases. The V and J ends lost 3 bases and 5 bases, in that order; junction bases with no gene match: 3. The CDR3 consists of 13 residues.

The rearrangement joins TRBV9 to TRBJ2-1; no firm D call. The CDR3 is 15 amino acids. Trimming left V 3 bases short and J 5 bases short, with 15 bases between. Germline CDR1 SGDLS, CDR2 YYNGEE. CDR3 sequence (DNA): TGTGCCAGCAGCGGGGTGGGGTGGCCCGACAATGAGCAGTTCTTC. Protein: CASSGVGWPDNEQFF.

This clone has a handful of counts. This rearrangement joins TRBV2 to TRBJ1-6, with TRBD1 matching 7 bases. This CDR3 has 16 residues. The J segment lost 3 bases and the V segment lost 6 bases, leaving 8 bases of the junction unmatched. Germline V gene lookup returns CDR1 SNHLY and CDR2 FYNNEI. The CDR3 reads CASSPGQIFYNSPLHF. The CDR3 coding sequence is TGTGCCAGCAGCCCGGGACAGATCTTCTATAATTCACCCCTCCACTTT.

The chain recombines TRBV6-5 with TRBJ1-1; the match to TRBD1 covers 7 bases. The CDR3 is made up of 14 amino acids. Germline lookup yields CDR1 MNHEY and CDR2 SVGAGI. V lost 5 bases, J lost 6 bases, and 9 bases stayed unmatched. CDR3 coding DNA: TGTGCCAGCAGTCTGGGCTCGCAGGGGGCTGAAGCTTTCTTT. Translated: CASSLGSQGAEAFF.

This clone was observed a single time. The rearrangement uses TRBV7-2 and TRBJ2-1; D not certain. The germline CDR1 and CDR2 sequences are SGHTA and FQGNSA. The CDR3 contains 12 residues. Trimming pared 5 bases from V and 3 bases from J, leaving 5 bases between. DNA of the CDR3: TGTGCCAGCAGCGGAAACTACAATGAGCAGTTCTTC. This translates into CASSGNYNEQFF. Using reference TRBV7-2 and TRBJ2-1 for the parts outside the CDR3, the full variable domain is GAGVSQSPSNKVTEKGKDVELRCDPISGHTALYWYRQSLGQGLEFLIYFQGNSAPDKSGLPSDRFSAERTGGSVSTLTIQRTQQEDSAVYLCASSGNYNEQFFGPGTRLTVL.

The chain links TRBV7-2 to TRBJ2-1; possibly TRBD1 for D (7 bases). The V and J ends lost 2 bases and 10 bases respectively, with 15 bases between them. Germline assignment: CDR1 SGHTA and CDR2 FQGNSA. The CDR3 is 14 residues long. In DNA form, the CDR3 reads TGTGCCAGCAGCTTAAATCAGGGGGGCGTCGAGCAGTTCTTC. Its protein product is CASSLNQGGVEQFF.

The CDR3 sequence is CASSLVRETQYF. DNA for the CDR3: TGTGCCAGCAGCTTAGTACGGGAGACCCAGTACTTC. This chain joins TRBV7-9 and TRBJ2-5, with D uncertain. The germline V gene encodes CDR1 SEHNR and CDR2 FQNEAQ (reference sequence). V dropped 1 base and J dropped 5 bases, with 5 bases sitting between them. The CDR3 covers 12 residues.

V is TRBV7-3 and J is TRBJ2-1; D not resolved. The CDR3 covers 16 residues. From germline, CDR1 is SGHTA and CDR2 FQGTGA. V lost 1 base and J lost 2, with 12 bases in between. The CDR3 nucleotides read TGTGCCAGCAGCTTAATCCCCATGGGGACCTACAATGAGCAGTTCTTC. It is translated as CASSLIPMGTYNEQFF.

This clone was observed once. The CDR3 loop reads CAISEWTGKNSYEQYF. The DNA for the CDR3 is TGTGCCATCAGTGAGTGGACCGGGAAGAACTCCTACGAGCAGTACTTC. The J gene is TRBJ2-7, the V gene TRBV10-3; possible D gene TRBD2, 5 bases. Per the germline V gene, CDR1 is ENHRY and CDR2 is SYGVKD. The CDR3 is made up of 16 amino acids. V lost 1 base and J 0 bases, leaving 13 bases between the germline ends.

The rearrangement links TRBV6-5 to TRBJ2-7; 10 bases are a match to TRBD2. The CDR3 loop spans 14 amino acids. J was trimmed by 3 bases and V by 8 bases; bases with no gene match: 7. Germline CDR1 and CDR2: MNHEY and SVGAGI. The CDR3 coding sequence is TGTGCCAGCGGCGCTAGCGGGGGATTCTACGAGCAGTACTTC. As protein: CASGASGGFYEQYF.